This T cell receptor beta chain was captured in a study of CD8+CD57+ T cells in acquired aplastic anemia. CDR3 size: 18 residues. V trimming: 6 bases; J trimming: 0 bases; junction bases outside the gene matches: 15. Germline-derived CDR1 and CDR2 are DFQATT and SNEGSKA (reference sequence). As regards this clonotype: Its specificity is not known.

Profiling that covered TCR beta VDJ and CDR3 relied on genomic DNA as its template. Using its own MiXCR run on the reads, TCRdb lists one record per CDR3 protein. The repertoire consists of around 130,000 distinct CDR3 sequences, with 50% to 60% occurring once and the leading ten covering approximately 28%. Study-wide results and limits: Patients and controls shared twenty-nine CD8+ CDR3 sequences.

Patients picked for sequencing had shown CD8+CD57+ cell expansion detected by flow cytometry. The patients all had a severe acquired aplastic anemia diagnosis. Blood samples were obtained from patients who had received no prior therapy. This receptor was identified in a human donor with aplastic anemia. V gene TRBV20-1 combines with J gene TRBJ1-5, with TRBD1 matching over 9 bases. Sample: sorted CD4+, CD8+, or CD8+CD57+ T cells (not recorded which) from PBMCs. The CDR3 DNA reads as TGCAGTGCCCCACAGGGGACAGGGACAACTTATAGCAATCAGCCCCAGCATTTT. Translation gives CSAPQGTGTTYSNQPQHF.